This TCR beta chain derives from a study of T cells in Graves' hyperthyroidism and ophthalmopathy. Amplification of TCR beta CDR3 regions used RNA as the template. HTBI primers were employed in a first-round RT-PCR of the TCR CDR3. TCRdb passed the multiplex PCR reads through MiXCR, listing each CDR3 protein once. The table records about 570,000 distinct CDR3 sequences, 12% to 15% of them present only once. This clonotype turned up a few times. Together with thyroid ultrasound, orbital computed tomography, serum thyroxine and TRAb, clinical symptoms were used for diagnoses. The sequenced material came from blood. The receptor was derived from a woman aged 40 to 50 with Graves' hyperthyroidism.

The DNA for the CDR3 is TGTGCCAGCGTACCTACATCGGGACAGACCACCGGGGAGCTGTTTTTT. Amino acid sequence: CASVPTSGQTTGELFF. This chain connects TRBV6-1 to TRBJ2-2; 7 nucleotides line up with TRBD1. CDR1 is MNHNS and CDR2 is SASEGT in the germline V gene. V was pared by 8 bases and J by 4 bases, with 13 bases of the junction left unmatched. This CDR3 has 16 amino acids.